The present T cell receptor beta chain was sequenced within a study of cytotoxic CD8 clonotypes in ibrutinib-treated CLL. Produced via immunoSEQ multiplex PCR; TCRdb's table is partial and in-frame only. The repertoire has about 92,000 clones, about 74% of them found once; the top ten carry around 23%. The V and J ends lost 1 base and 3 bases respectively, with 10 bases between them. Germline CDR1 reads SGHRS; CDR2 reads YFSETQ. This CDR3 is built from 14 residues. Sequenced material: PBMCs, taken after 24 months of ibrutinib treatment. The chain joins TRBV5-1 to TRBJ1-1, with D perhaps TRBD1 (5 bases). This TCR came from a human donor with chronic lymphocytic leukemia. CDR3 region: CASSLKGLDTEAFF. The DNA for the CDR3 is TGCGCCAGCAGCTTGAAGGGGTTGGACACTGAAGCTTTCTTT. Full variable domain (outside the CDR3, taken from reference TRBV5-1 and TRBJ1-1): KAGVTQTPRYLIKTRGQQVTLSCSPISGHRSVSWYQQTPGQGLQFLFEYFSETQRNKGNFPGRFSGRQFSNSRSEMNVSTLELGDSALYLCASSLKGLDTEAFFGQGTRLTVV.